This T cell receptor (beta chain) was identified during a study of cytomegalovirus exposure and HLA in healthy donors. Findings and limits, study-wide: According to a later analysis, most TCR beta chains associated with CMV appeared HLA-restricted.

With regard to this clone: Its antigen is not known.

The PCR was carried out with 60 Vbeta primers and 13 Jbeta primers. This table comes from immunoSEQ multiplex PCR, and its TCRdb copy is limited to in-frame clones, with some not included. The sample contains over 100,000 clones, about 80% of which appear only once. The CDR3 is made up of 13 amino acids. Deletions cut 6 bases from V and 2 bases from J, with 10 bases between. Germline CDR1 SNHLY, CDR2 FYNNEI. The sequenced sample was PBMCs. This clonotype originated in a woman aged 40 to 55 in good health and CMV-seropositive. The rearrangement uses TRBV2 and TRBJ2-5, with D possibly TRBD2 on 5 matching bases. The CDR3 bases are TGTGCCAGCAGAAAGGACTTTCAAGAGACCCAGTACTTC. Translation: CASRKDFQETQYF.